This note documents a single T cell receptor (beta chain) sequence. Its antigen remains undetermined. No per-base quality is available; no much larger clone lies one base away. CD8 naive samples were CD45RO-negative cells positively selected for CCR7, giving a CD45RA+CCR7+ population that excluded TemRA cells. The donors were healthy, HIV-negative adults with no recently reported acute infections or vaccinations. Every donor was a Caucasian adult living in Nashville, Tennessee, USA. Blood was collected by leukapheresis, and PBMCs were isolated by Ficoll-Histopaque density gradient centrifugation and then cryopreserved in liquid nitrogen vapor phase. Analytical flow cytometry was used to check the purity and quantity of each magnetically sorted T cell population. Each sorted fraction had its genomic DNA isolated and then quantified by UV absorbance on a Nanodrop 2000c. Trimming costs V 3 bases and J 2 bases, and their ends lie 16 bases apart. CDR1 and CDR2 (MDHEN, SYDVKM) derive from the germline V gene. The CDR3 numbers 16 residues from cysteine through phenylalanine. Only CDR3 DNA remains: 48 bases, in frame from the first base.

Using the deep immunoSEQ assay, multiplex PCR amplified TCR CDR3 regions from genomic DNA. Genomic DNA extracted from each cell subset was distributed evenly over all wells of several immunoSEQ 96-well plates, and each plate served as one replicate. For sorted subsets, each replicate PCR was loaded with approximately 200 ng genomic DNA, equivalent to some 27,000 T cell genomes. The purified libraries were quantified using a Qubit 3.0 fluorometer, sized with a Bioanalyzer 2100, and then quantified again using the KAPA Library Quantification kit. Each immunoSEQ 96-well plate was sequenced on its own single-read 150-cycle Illumina NextSeq 550 flow cell. On the authors' methods: Because only junctional sequences without quality scores were contained in the immunoSEQ output, filtering matching that applied to full-length reads could not be performed. To assign V/J genes and CDR3, sequences were annotated against IMGT germline references using PyIR, a Python wrapper for IgBLAST v1.9. Reads were filtered out if the reads had weak V/J assignments (E-value above 1e-6), no CDR3, stop codons, out-of-frame junctions, or ambiguous translated residues. V3J clonotypes were defined as sequences sharing an identical inferred V gene, J gene, and CDR3 amino acid sequence. To compute the percentage overlap between repertoires, the number of shared unique clonotypes was divided by the size of the smaller repertoire. Three approaches were used to assess repertoire richness: RTK rarefaction, the Chao1 estimator, and Recon v2.1 estimates of unobserved clonotypes. OLGA was used to compute generation probabilities for all TCRbeta clonotypes that the gDNA method yielded from a handful of donors. As stored in TCRdb, this immuneACCESS dataset retains in-frame rearrangements with V and J assigned. A fraction of the clones does not appear; measured against another copy, unresolved V genes explain less than half of the discrepancy, and the remainder lacks a known reason. The DNA was the basis for D and trimming; V, J and clone size are from that table. In all, the sample holds fewer than 1 million clones, and roughly 96% of those were seen once. Together, the top ten hold over 0.2% of the sample.

The sample originates from a study of shared clonotypes between healthy human individuals (dated by TCRdb to the early 2020s). Looking at the study overall: The cohort comprised a couple of women and a few men aged 18 to 49 years. Per donor, three plates each were used for CD4 naive and CD4 memory, two for CD8 naive, and one for CD8 memory. Blood TCR repertoires of several healthy adults were deeply sequenced to estimate repertoire size and the extent of clonotype sharing between individuals. To increase sequencing depth and limit assay-specific biases, TCR repertoire library preparation and sequencing were carried out by different laboratories using diverse techniques. Each donor's leukapheresis produced roughly between roughly 0.94 and 9.5 billion PBMCs. General conclusions and limits of the study: Naive subsets generally had larger estimated clonotype richness than memory subsets. Incomplete sequencing was indicated by rarefaction of sorted-subset datasets, despite the large sequencing depth. Because the study included a small number of donors, the genetic and exposure-history diversity represented was limited. Pairwise subsampling indicated that sequencing depth was expected to affect the degree of clonotype sharing among donors. Sampling was limited to blood, and TCR repertoires in tissue likely differ from TCR repertoires in blood. When a handful of donors were compared, the shared fraction of clonotypes was around 5.1% for naive CD4, about 4% for naive CD8, more than 2% for memory CD4, and under 0.5% for memory CD8. Clonotypes shared by all four sorted-subset donors showed higher generation probabilities than non-shared clonotypes.

This TCR was recovered from a man younger than 45 in good health. Material: naive CD8+ T cells sorted from blood. Per the publication, the cell subset or site label means: CD45RA+CCR7+. The chain uses TRBV28 and TRBJ1-1; no D segment can be confidently identified. The CDR3 amino acid sequence is: CASSLRGTAINTEAFF. The DNA reads TGTGCCAGCAGTTTGCGTGGTACAGCTATCAACACTGAAGCTTTCTTT.